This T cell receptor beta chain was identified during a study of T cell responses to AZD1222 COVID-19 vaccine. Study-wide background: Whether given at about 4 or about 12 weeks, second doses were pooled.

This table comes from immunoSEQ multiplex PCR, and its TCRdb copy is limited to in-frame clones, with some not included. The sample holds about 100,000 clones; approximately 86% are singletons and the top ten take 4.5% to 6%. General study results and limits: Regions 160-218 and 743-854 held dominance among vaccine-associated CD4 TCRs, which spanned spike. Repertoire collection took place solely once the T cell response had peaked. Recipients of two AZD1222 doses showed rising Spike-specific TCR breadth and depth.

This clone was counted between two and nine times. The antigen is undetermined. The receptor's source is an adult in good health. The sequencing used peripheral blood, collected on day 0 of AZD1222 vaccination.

This CDR3 reads CASSLRGGDYGYTF. The DNA for the CDR3 is TGCGCCAGCAGCCTCCGAGGTGGGGACTATGGCTACACCTTC. The chain employs TRBV5-1 and TRBJ1-2; D remains ambiguous. The V and J ends lost 4 bases and 3 bases respectively, with 13 bases between them. The CDR3 extends over 14 amino acids. Germline V lookup: CDR1 SGHRS, CDR2 YFSETQ.